This note documents a single T cell receptor (beta chain) sequence. Germline CDR1 is MNHNS and CDR2 is SASEGT. V was clipped by 3 bases and J by 7 bases, with 15 bases between them. This CDR3 region has 14 residues. These data come from a study of control samples from healthy donors and cancer patients. The table came from immunoSEQ multiplex PCR; TCRdb's copy has only in-frame clones and leaves some out. The sample lists tens of thousands of clones, over 75% occurring once. The J gene is TRBJ1-2, the V gene TRBV6-1, with D maybe TRBD1 (5 bases). The specimen sequenced was blood. This receptor was taken from a woman between 18 and 30 years old in good health. DNA for the CDR3: TGTGCCAGCAGTGAGCGCACAACAGGTCCTGGCTACACCTTC. Translated, it gives CASSERTTGPGYTF.